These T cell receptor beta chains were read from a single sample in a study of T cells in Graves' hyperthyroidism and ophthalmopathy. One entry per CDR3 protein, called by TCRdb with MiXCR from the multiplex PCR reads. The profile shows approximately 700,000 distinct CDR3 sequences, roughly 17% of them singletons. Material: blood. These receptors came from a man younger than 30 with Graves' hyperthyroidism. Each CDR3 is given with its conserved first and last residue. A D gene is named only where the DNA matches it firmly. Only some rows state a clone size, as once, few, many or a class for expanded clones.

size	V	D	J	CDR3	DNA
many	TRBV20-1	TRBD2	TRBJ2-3	CSALSSGRADTQYF	TGCAGTGCTCTGTCGAGCGGGAGAGCAGATACGCAGTATTTT
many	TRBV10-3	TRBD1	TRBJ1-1	CAISDTETGPGTEAFF	TGTGCCATCAGTGATACCGAGACAGGGCCGGGGACTGAAGCTTTCTTT
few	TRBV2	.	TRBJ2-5	CASRVGKETQYF	TGTGCCAGCAGGGTCGGTAAAGAGACCCAGTACTTC
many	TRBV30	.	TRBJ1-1	CAWSTLEGLLAEAFF	TGTGCCTGGAGTACGCTAGAGGGGCTTCTCGCTGAAGCTTTCTTT
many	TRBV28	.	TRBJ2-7	CASSPGGTYEQYF	TGTGCCAGCAGTCCCGGCGGTACCTACGAGCAGTACTTC
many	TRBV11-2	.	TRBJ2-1	CASSFPEKGHNEQFF	TGTGCCAGCAGCTTTCCGGAGAAGGGGCACAATGAGCAGTTCTTC
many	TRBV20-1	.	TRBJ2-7	CSARGRAWGEQYF	TGCAGTGCTAGAGGCCGGGCTTGGGGGGAGCAGTACTTC
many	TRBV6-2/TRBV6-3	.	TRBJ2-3	CATRQGTDTQYF	TGTGCCACCCGACAGGGCACAGATACGCAGTATTTT
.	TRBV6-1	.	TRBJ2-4	CASSEEGAKNIQYF	TGTGCCAGCAGTGAAGAAGGGGCCAAAAACATTCAGTACTTC
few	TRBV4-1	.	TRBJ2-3	CASSQGDSNTQYF	TGCGCCAGCAGCCAAGGGGACTCGAATACGCAGTATTTT
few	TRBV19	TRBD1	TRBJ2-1	CASSKTGGSYNEQFF	TGTGCCAGTAGTAAAACAGGGGGCTCCTACAATGAGCAGTTCTTC
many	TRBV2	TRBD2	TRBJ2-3	CASSTVGLAGAKDTQYF	TGTGCCAGCAGTACCGTAGGACTAGCGGGAGCAAAAGATACGCAGTATTTT
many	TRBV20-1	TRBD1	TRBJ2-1	CSAPDRGGQFF	TGCAGTGCCCCAGACAGGGGAGGGCAGTTCTTC
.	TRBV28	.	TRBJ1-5	CASSVLKIQPQHF	TGTGCCAGCAGTGTTCTGAAGATACAGCCCCAGCATTTT
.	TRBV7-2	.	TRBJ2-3	CASSLEPVWTDTQYF	TGTGCCAGCAGCTTAGAGCCGGTATGGACAGATACGCAGTATTTT
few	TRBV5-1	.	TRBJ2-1	CASSSGTDSYNEQFF	TGCGCCAGCAGCTCCGGGACCGACTCCTACAATGAGCAGTTCTTC
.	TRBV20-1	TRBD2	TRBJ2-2	CSARVPGTSNTGELFF	TGCAGTGCTAGAGTCCCCGGGACTAGTAACACCGGGGAGCTGTTTTTT
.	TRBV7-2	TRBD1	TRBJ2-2	CASSLTWDRGPGELFF	TGTGCCAGCAGCTTAACATGGGACAGGGGGCCCGGGGAGCTGTTTTTT
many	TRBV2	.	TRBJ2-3	CASTYGVTDTQYF	TGTGCCAGCACTTACGGGGTCACAGATACGCAGTATTTT
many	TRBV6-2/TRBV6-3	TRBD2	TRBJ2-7	CASSSLGRSGRTAYEQYF	TGTGCCAGCAGTTCCCTCGGGAGAAGCGGGAGGACAGCCTACGAGCAGTACTTC
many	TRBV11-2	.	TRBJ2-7	CASRDHWTRDDEQYF	TGTGCCAGCAGAGATCACTGGACCCGAGACGACGAGCAGTACTTC
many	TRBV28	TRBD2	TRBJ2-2	CASSIEAGGNGELFF	TGTGCCAGCAGTATCGAAGCGGGAGGGAACGGGGAGCTGTTTTTT
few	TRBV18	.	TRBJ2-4	CASSPPQMIAKNIQYF	TGTGCCAGCTCACCACCACAAATGATAGCCAAAAACATTCAGTACTTC
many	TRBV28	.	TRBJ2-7	CASSFDTSYEQYF	TGTGCCAGCAGTTTCGATACCTCCTACGAGCAGTACTTC
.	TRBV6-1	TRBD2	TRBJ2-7	CASRSGGERKKQYF	TGTGCCAGCCGATCGGGAGGGGAGCGTAAGAAGCAGTACTTC
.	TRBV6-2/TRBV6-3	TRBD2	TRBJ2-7	CASSPTGTSGYYEQYF	TGTGCCAGCAGTCCGACCGGGACTAGCGGGTACTACGAGCAGTACTTC
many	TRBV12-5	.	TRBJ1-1	CASGLHKPAGPETEAFF	TGTGCTAGTGGTTTGCACAAACCGGCAGGCCCCGAGACTGAAGCTTTCTTT